The T cell receptor (beta chain) described here comes from a study of Graves' ophthalmopathy and Graves' hyperthyroidism (dated by TCRdb to 2017 to 2018). Regarding the complete study: Peripheral blood was collected at initial diagnosis, before any treatment. The 100 or so discovery patients were randomly split 7:3 into training and test sets. After sampling, hyperthyroidism patients received methimazole starting at 30 mg daily, and ophthalmopathy patients received high-dose intravenous methylprednisolone. The independent validation cohort included 18 hyperthyroidism patients plus 17 patients who later progressed from hyperthyroidism to ophthalmopathy. The study used signatures of the TCR beta repertoire to tell Graves' ophthalmopathy apart from Graves' hyperthyroidism and to predict which patients would progress to ophthalmopathy. In roughly 6 hyperthyroidism patients, T-cell repertoires of thyroid tissue and blood were compared. To explore V-J signatures distinguishing ophthalmopathy from hyperthyroidism, a discovery set of approximately 100 patients (around 44 ophthalmopathy, 57 stable hyperthyroidism) was enrolled. In total, 135 blood samples were TCR-sequenced: 40 to 45 ophthalmopathy, some 75 hyperthyroidism and some 17 hyperthyroidism-to-ophthalmopathy patients.

Stable hyperthyroidism was defined as no progression to ophthalmopathy within 18 months of follow-up. The hyperthyroidism patients were 18 to 65 years old and newly diagnosed, with a disease duration of less than 2 months. Patients with other autoimmune diseases, uncontrolled infections, pregnancy or lactation were excluded from the study. Clinical symptoms, serum thyroxine, TRAb, thyroid ultrasound and orbital computed tomography were used for diagnosis. Using Ficoll-Paque density gradient centrifugation, PBMCs were isolated from 10 ml of fresh peripheral blood. Trizol reagent was used to extract the total RNA, and its quality was then checked on an Agilent 2100 Bioanalyzer. Overall results and qualifications from the work: Sample size was not predetermined statistically, and investigators were not blinded to group allocation. In cross-validation, the 13-signature model distinguished ophthalmopathy from stable hyperthyroidism with just over 85% sensitivity and approximately 81% specificity, while in the test set the corresponding values were approximately 80% and 75%. Most expanded thyroid clonotypes with frequency above 0.001 were also detected in blood, suggesting blood repertoires may reflect the thyroid immune response. In validation, the model predicted ophthalmopathy progression with 55% to 71% sensitivity and approximately 78% specificity; some 13 predicted patients were CT-confirmed with GO in a median of approximately 6.2 months.

The CDR3 spans 15 residues, from the cysteine through the phenylalanine. Only the CDR3 DNA is retained, 45 bases long and in frame from the first base. At the junction V is shortened by 5 bases and J by 5 bases; bases outside the gene matches: 8. The germline V gene sets CDR1 to SGHVS and CDR2 to FNYEAQ. TCR beta CDR3 regions were amplified from RNA transcripts for repertoire sequencing. The first round was an RT-PCR using HTBI primers with the Qiagen OneStep RT-PCR kit, and this first round was followed by a second-round multiplex PCR, then size selection and purification. Libraries were sequenced on an Illumina HiSeq2000 using paired-end 100 bp reads. In the original analysis: SOAPnuke was used to process the reads, removing any read that contained adapters or uncalled bases, had a mean Phred below 15, or lacked an exact match to the constant primer or identifier. COPE v1.2.5 was used to merge high-quality paired reads. Each unique nucleotide sequence was treated as a clonotype, and MiTCR v1.1 was used to align the clonotypes to the IMGT TRB V, D and J references. Only V-J combinations with frequency above 0.0001 were analysed, covering around 99% of repertoires. For each V-J combination, a TCR clonal expansion and chaos score was defined as F50 clonal expansion divided by the chaos observed in the TCRdist matrix. Welch's t-statistics and random forest were used to reduce features to about a dozen V-J combinations, which were fed into a naive Bayes classifier. The Morisita-Horn index was used to measure how similar the thyroid and blood repertoires were. TCRdb reran the public reads through fastp at Q25 and MiXCR, keeping productive beta chains. A single entry per CDR3 protein holds the most common genes and DNA from its merged rows. TCRdb's processing, not the authors' own work, is the source of the V and J calls. For this sample there are hundreds of thousands of distinct CDR3 sequences; over 20% appear just once. The ten biggest clones cover more than 2.5% of the sample.

Turning to this clonotype: This clone's antigen is unknown. Per-base quality was not reported, and no clone a single base away is much larger than it.

This sequence originates from a woman between 18 and 29 years old with stable Graves' hyperthyroidism. Donor details come from another sample of the same person, matched by shared clones. The receptor chain draws on TRBV7-6 and TRBJ2-5; 10 of the junction bases match TRBD2. Sequenced: peripheral blood. The CDR3: CASSPQVAGGETQYF. The DNA sequence is TGTGCCAGCAGCCCCCAGGTAGCGGGAGGCGAGACCCAGTACTTC.